Listed below are T cell receptor beta chains from one sample, sequenced in a study of T cells in Graves' hyperthyroidism and ophthalmopathy. TCRdb reprocessed the multiplex PCR reads with MiXCR, giving one entry per CDR3 protein. The profile shows about 320,000 distinct CDR3 sequences, 16% of them singletons. The sample comprised blood. The receptors come from a man under 40 with Graves' hyperthyroidism. Each CDR3 is given with its conserved first and last residue. A D gene is named only where the DNA matches it firmly. Clone size is stated in some rows and not others, as once, few, many or a class when expanded.

j_gene: TRBJ1-2
abundance: few
d_gene: .
v_gene: TRBV6-2/TRBV6-3
CDR3nt: TGTGCCAGCAGCCAGGGGCCCTATGGCTACACCTTC
CDR3aa: CASSQGPYGYTF

j_gene: TRBJ1-5
abundance: .
d_gene: .
v_gene: TRBV12-3/TRBV12-4
CDR3nt: TGTGCCAGTAGTTTAACGGCAGGGGACAGCAATCAGCCCCAGCATTTT
CDR3aa: CASSLTAGDSNQPQHF

j_gene: TRBJ2-7
abundance: many
d_gene: .
v_gene: TRBV5-4
CDR3nt: TGTGCCAGCAGCGCTCGGACAACACAGGCCTACGAGCAGTACTTC
CDR3aa: CASSARTTQAYEQYF

j_gene: TRBJ1-3
abundance: .
d_gene: TRBD1
v_gene: TRBV2
CDR3nt: TGTGCCAGCAAGAGGGGGGGACAGGCCCGGTCCGGCACCATATATTTT
CDR3aa: CASKRGGQARSGTIYF

j_gene: TRBJ2-2
abundance: .
d_gene: TRBD2
v_gene: TRBV9
CDR3nt: TGTGCCAGCAGCGTAGCCAGCGGGAGGGTCGGGGAGCTGTTTTTT
CDR3aa: CASSVASGRVGELFF

j_gene: TRBJ2-2
abundance: few
d_gene: .
v_gene: TRBV11-2
CDR3nt: TGTGCCAGCATCCGAGGGAGTTACGCCGGGGAGCTGTTTTTT
CDR3aa: CASIRGSYAGELFF

j_gene: TRBJ2-1
abundance: few
d_gene: TRBD1
v_gene: TRBV29-1
CDR3nt: TGCAGCGCCCAGACAGGGGAAGAGTTCTTC
CDR3aa: CSAQTGEEFF

j_gene: TRBJ1-5
abundance: .
d_gene: .
v_gene: TRBV6-1
CDR3nt: TGTGCCAGCAGTGAACTGAGCAATCAGCCCCAGCATTTT
CDR3aa: CASSELSNQPQHF

j_gene: TRBJ2-3
abundance: .
d_gene: TRBD1
v_gene: TRBV5-8
CDR3nt: TGTGCCAGCAGCTCACGACAGGGGTCGGCAGATACGCAGTATTTT
CDR3aa: CASSSRQGSADTQYF

j_gene: TRBJ1-2
abundance: many
d_gene: .
v_gene: TRBV12-5
CDR3nt: TGTGCTAGTGGCCCTCATATATATGGCTACACCTTC
CDR3aa: CASGPHIYGYTF

j_gene: TRBJ2-1
abundance: .
d_gene: TRBD2
v_gene: TRBV4-2
CDR3nt: TGTGCCAGCAGCCAAGACCGAGGAGCGGGAGTCTACAATGAGCAGTTCTTC
CDR3aa: CASSQDRGAGVYNEQFF

j_gene: TRBJ2-1
abundance: .
d_gene: TRBD1
v_gene: TRBV4-3
CDR3nt: TGCGCCAGCAGCCAAGTTTTTGGGACAGGGGTCGGTGAGCAGTTCTTC
CDR3aa: CASSQVFGTGVGEQFF

j_gene: TRBJ2-6
abundance: .
d_gene: .
v_gene: TRBV9
CDR3nt: TGTGCCAGCAGCGTAGTGGGCTCTGGGGCCAACGTCCTGACTTTC
CDR3aa: CASSVVGSGANVLTF

j_gene: TRBJ2-7
abundance: many
d_gene: .
v_gene: TRBV12-3/TRBV12-4
CDR3nt: TGTGCCAGCGCCAGGAACGAAAAGGCCGCCTACGAGCAGTACTTC
CDR3aa: CASARNEKAAYEQYF

j_gene: TRBJ2-5
abundance: many
d_gene: TRBD2
v_gene: TRBV15
CDR3nt: TGTGCCACCAGCCAAGGACTAGAACGGGCCCAGTACTTC
CDR3aa: CATSQGLERAQYF

j_gene: TRBJ1-6
abundance: many
d_gene: .
v_gene: TRBV30
CDR3nt: TGTGCCTGGAGCCCCCACACTTCACCCCTCCACTTT
CDR3aa: CAWSPHTSPLHF

j_gene: TRBJ2-3
abundance: many
d_gene: TRBD1
v_gene: TRBV11-2
CDR3nt: TGTGCCAGCAGCTTATCCGACAGGGGGCTAGATACGCAGTATTTT
CDR3aa: CASSLSDRGLDTQYF

j_gene: TRBJ2-2
abundance: few
d_gene: .
v_gene: TRBV20-1
CDR3nt: TGCAGTGCTCGGGGACCAGAGAACACCGGGGAGCTGTTTTTT
CDR3aa: CSARGPENTGELFF

j_gene: TRBJ1-3
abundance: .
d_gene: .
v_gene: TRBV9
CDR3nt: TGTGCCAGCAGCGCTACCTACTCTGGAAACACCATATATTTT
CDR3aa: CASSATYSGNTIYF